Each of the 9 T cell receptor beta chains below was sequenced from the same sample in a study of response to subunit inactivated influenza vaccine. TCRdb re-called the RT-PCR reads through MiXCR, storing one row per CDR3 protein. In the table there are 800,000 or so distinct CDR3 sequences, 21% of which are singletons. The material was PBMCs from blood, obtained more than 4 days after vaccination. The source of these receptors is a man aged 50-60 years who received an inactivated influenza vaccine.

This clonotype was recorded a few times. The chain carries TRBV30 and TRBJ1-1; D is possibly TRBD1 (5 bases). Germline V lookup: CDR1 GTSNPN, CDR2 SVGIG (reference sequence). This CDR3 comprises 13 residues. V shed 4 bases and J shed 1 base, with 10 bases lying between them. This CDR3 reads CAWKTTANTEAFF. The CDR3 nucleotides read TGTGCCTGGAAAACGACAGCGAACACTGAAGCTTTCTTT.

The chain joins TRBV12-3 or TRBV12-4 to TRBJ1-2; D unresolved. CDR3 length: 11 amino acids. Between the trimmed V and J ends, which lost 0 bases and 7 bases, there was a span of 3 bases. The CDR3 nucleotides are TGTGCCAGCAGTTTAGCGCGTGGCTACACCTTC. Translation: CASSLARGYTF.

The DNA for the CDR3 is TGTGCCAGCAGTTTCGGCACTAGCGGTAGCTCCTACAATGAGCAGTTCTTC. Translation gives CASSFGTSGSSYNEQFF. The chain has TRBV12-3 or TRBV12-4 and TRBJ2-1; 8 bases align to TRBD2. The trim removed 3 bases at V and 0 bases at J, leaving 7 bases unmatched. CDR3 length: 17 amino acids.

Only a few counts were recorded for this clonotype. The CDR3 DNA is TGCAGTGCCGAAACCCCGGGGATCGGGACAGATACGCAGTATTTT. Its translation: CSAETPGIGTDTQYF. The rearrangement joins TRBV20-1 to TRBJ2-3; TRBD2 might be the D (5 bases). The germline V gene has CDR1 DFQATT and CDR2 SNEGSKA (reference sequence). The CDR3 loop spans 15 amino acids. V shed 6 bases and J shed 3 bases, with 19 bases lying between them.

The chain uses TRBV2 and TRBJ2-5, with D tentatively TRBD2 (5 bases). The CDR3 spans 15 residues. Germline assignment: CDR1 SNHLY and CDR2 FYNNEI. The germline V and J ends were trimmed by 2 bases and 0 bases, with 10 bases remaining between them. The CDR3 is CASSERGQYQETQYF. CDR3 sequence (DNA): TGTGCCAGCAGTGAACGCGGGCAGTACCAAGAGACCCAGTACTTC.

J is TRBJ2-2 and V is TRBV10-3; D possibly corresponds to TRBD1 (5 bases). The germline gives CDR1 ENHRY, CDR2 SYGVKD. V was clipped by 4 bases and J by 0 bases, with 9 bases between them. The CDR3 has 15 amino acids. CDR3 DNA: TGTGCCATCAGTGGCAGGGTTCCGAACACCGGGGAGCTGTTTTTT. Translating it yields CAISGRVPNTGELFF.

This clonotype was observed at least ten times. The rearrangement links TRBV12-3 or TRBV12-4 to TRBJ1-1; D is possibly TRBD1 (6 bases). CDR3 size: 14 residues. The V gene lost 6 bases and the J gene lost 4 bases, with 15 bases spanning the gap. CDR3 region: CASRLYREGTEAFF. The DNA for the CDR3 is TGTGCCAGCAGATTATACAGGGAAGGCACTGAAGCTTTCTTT.

This clonotype was counted between two and nine times. This sequence joins TRBV5-1 and TRBJ2-4, with D possibly TRBD1 on 5 matching bases. This CDR3 contains 14 residues. CDR1 is SGHRS and CDR2 is YFSETQ in the germline V gene. V gave up 0 bases and J gave up 7 bases, with 11 bases separating them. The CDR3 DNA reads as TGCGCCAGCAGCTTGGTACTTGGGGCGAACATTCAGTACTTC. It codes for CASSLVLGANIQYF.

This chain connects TRBV6-1 to TRBJ2-2, with TRBD1 identical over 7 bases. The junction had 5 bases not matched to a gene; V was cut back by 7 bases and J by 0 bases. Germline CDR1 MNHNS, CDR2 SASEGT. The CDR3 is 15 residues long. DNA for the CDR3: TGTGCCAGCATGTCTCAGGGGGCGAACACCGGGGAGCTGTTTTTT. Translation: CASMSQGANTGELFF.